Listed below are T cell receptor beta chains from one sample, sequenced in a study of monozygotic twins with inflammatory bowel disease. TCRdb re-called the 5' RACE reads, yielding one record per CDR3 amino acid sequence without DNA. This sample's clone table lists some 330,000 distinct CDR3 sequences. The sequenced sample consisted of blood. These receptor sequences come from a human donor with ulcerative colitis or Crohn's disease, or a healthy co-twin of an affected twin (not recorded which). Each CDR3 is given with its conserved first and last residue. The order of the fields is V gene, J gene, CDR3 protein.

V gene: TRBV28; J gene: TRBJ1-5; CDR3 protein: CASSSQGQLWNQPQHF
V gene: TRBV5-4; J gene: TRBJ2-7; CDR3 protein: CASSLRSSGSYEQYF
V gene: TRBV28; J gene: TRBJ2-5; CDR3 protein: CASSGPNTGIQTQYF
V gene: TRBV18; J gene: TRBJ1-2; CDR3 protein: CASSPSRGLGGYTF
V gene: TRBV6-1; J gene: TRBJ2-1; CDR3 protein: CASRLQGTNYNEQFF
V gene: TRBV12-3/TRBV12-4; J gene: TRBJ2-7; CDR3 protein: CASTLGDRHYEQYF
V gene: TRBV11-2; J gene: TRBJ2-7; CDR3 protein: CASNINAGGLYEQYF
V gene: TRBV12-3/TRBV12-4; J gene: TRBJ2-3; CDR3 protein: CASSLDYRTDTQYF
V gene: TRBV7-2; J gene: TRBJ2-1; CDR3 protein: CASSFQEVNEQFF
V gene: TRBV7-2; J gene: TRBJ2-7; CDR3 protein: CASSLVGGGAGNEQYF
V gene: TRBV12-3/TRBV12-4; J gene: TRBJ1-1; CDR3 protein: CASSTPREKGTEAFF
V gene: TRBV29-1; J gene: TRBJ2-5; CDR3 protein: CSVGQVETQYF
V gene: TRBV10-3; J gene: TRBJ1-5; CDR3 protein: CAIGAGVNQPQHF
V gene: TRBV27; J gene: TRBJ1-6; CDR3 protein: CASSTGRLSSYNSPLHF
V gene: TRBV7-2; J gene: TRBJ1-6; CDR3 protein: CASSLKSQGSPLHF
V gene: TRBV28; J gene: TRBJ2-1; CDR3 protein: CASSWTSGSYNEQFF
V gene: TRBV20-1; J gene: TRBJ2-3; CDR3 protein: CSARDPNGGSDTQYF
V gene: TRBV27; J gene: TRBJ1-6; CDR3 protein: CASSFSGARSPLHF
V gene: TRBV12-3/TRBV12-4; J gene: TRBJ2-5; CDR3 protein: CASSSRGASETQYF
V gene: TRBV18; J gene: TRBJ2-1; CDR3 protein: CASSPLGMGQGTYNEQFF
V gene: TRBV12-3/TRBV12-4; J gene: TRBJ2-5; CDR3 protein: CASSFGGLIVETQYF
V gene: TRBV6-5; J gene: TRBJ2-1; CDR3 protein: CASSTSGRRNEQFF
V gene: TRBV12-3/TRBV12-4; J gene: TRBJ2-7; CDR3 protein: CASSYRREQYF